The 32 T cell receptor beta chains below all came from one sample that was sequenced in a study of T-cell reconstitution after alpha-beta-depleted transplantation in children. Using unique molecular identifiers, the investigators prepared the TCRbeta library. From the PCR reads, TCRdb called clonotypes with MiXCR, one entry per CDR3 protein. This sample has fewer than 400,000 distinct CDR3 sequences, with approximately 20% found just once. The starting material was PBMCs from the stem cell graft donor, obtained from the stem cell graft. The receptor set was obtained from a human donor who donated a stem cell graft to a child with acute myeloid leukemia.

This clonotype was counted between two and nine times. This chain links TRBV29-1 with TRBJ2-1, with 9 bases identical to TRBD2. In germline, CDR1 is SQVTM, CDR2 ANQGSEA. Trimming took 4 bases from V and 6 from J; bases not matched to a gene: 4. The CDR3 loop spans 13 amino acids. CDR3 bases: TGCAGCGTTGGTAGCGGGAGCGGCAATGAGCAGTTCTTC. Translation: CSVGSGSGNEQFF.

J is TRBJ1-2 and V is TRBV5-1; the match to TRBD1 covers 7 bases. The germline V gene encodes CDR1 SGHRS and CDR2 YFSETQ. This CDR3 spans 15 amino acids. The ends lost 0 bases at V and 3 bases at J; junction bases unmatched: 5. CDR3 DNA: TGCGCCAGCAGCTTGGTTAACAGGGGTGACTATGGCTACACCTTC. Translated, it gives CASSLVNRGDYGYTF.

The chain carries TRBV12-3 or TRBV12-4 and TRBJ1-1; TRBD1 agrees at 8 bases. The length of the CDR3 is 13 residues. The V segment lost 7 bases and the J segment 4 bases; nucleotides outside the gene matches: 5. CDR3 residues: CASTQDRGTEAFF. For the CDR3, the DNA is TGTGCCAGCACCCAAGACAGGGGCACTGAAGCTTTCTTT.

V and J are TRBV20-1 and TRBJ2-1; D might be TRBD1 (6 bases). The CDR3 has 16 amino acids. Germline-derived CDR1 and CDR2 are DFQATT and SNEGSKA (reference sequence). V lost 0 bases and J 6 bases, leaving 18 bases between the germline ends. This chain's CDR3 is CSARDLLRGKVNEQFF. For the CDR3, the DNA is TGCAGTGCTAGAGATCTCTTAAGGGGGAAGGTCAATGAGCAGTTCTTC.

This clonotype was counted at least ten times. The V and J genes are TRBV12-3 or TRBV12-4 and TRBJ2-1; the D is unclear. Trimming shortened V by 3 bases and J by 4 bases, and 10 bases separated the two germline ends. The CDR3 covers 14 residues. CDR3 loop: CASSFLGHYNEQFF. CDR3 sequence (DNA): TGTGCCAGCAGTTTTTTAGGCCATTACAATGAGCAGTTCTTC.

The genes are TRBV7-3 and TRBJ2-2, with TRBD1 identical over 8 bases. J lost 4 bases, V lost 6 bases, and 4 bases had no gene match. Germline V gene sequence: CDR1 SGHTA, CDR2 FQGTGA. The CDR3 has 14 residues. For the CDR3, the DNA is TGTGCCAGCAGTACCGGGACAGGCACCGGGGAGCTGTTTTTT. Translation gives CASSTGTGTGELFF.

This clonotype was observed many times. V gene TRBV6-1 combines with J gene TRBJ2-5, with unresolved D. CDR1 is MNHNS, CDR2 SASEGT, per germline. Trimming left V 6 bases short and J 4 bases short, with 18 bases between. The CDR3 spans 15 residues. In nucleotides, the CDR3 is TGTGCCAGCAGGGAGTCCTCCTCCGTAAGAGAGACCCAGTACTTC. It codes for CASRESSSVRETQYF.

At least ten counts were recorded for this clonotype. The rearrangement joins TRBV7-9 to TRBJ2-7; 8 nucleotides align to TRBD2. The CDR3 sequence is 14 residues long. The germline V gene has CDR1 SEHNR and CDR2 FQNEAQ (reference sequence). V shed 4 bases and J 3 bases; nucleotides not matched to a gene: 5. As DNA, the CDR3 is TGTGCCAGCAGCTCGAACAGCGGGAGCTACGAGCAGTACTTC. Its protein is CASSSNSGSYEQYF. Supplemented by reference TRBV7-9 and TRBJ2-7, the full variable domain reads DTGVSQNPRHKITKRGQNVTFRCDPISEHNRLYWYRQTLGQGPEFLTYFQNEAQLEKSRLLSDRFSAERPKGSFSTLEIQRTEQGDSAMYLCASSSNSGSYEQYFGPGTRLTVT.

This clonotype was recorded many times. The gene calls are TRBV6-4 and TRBJ2-2, with 9 bases that match TRBD2. This CDR3 spans 18 amino acids. J was trimmed by 2 bases and V by 5 bases; bases with no gene match: 12. CDR1 and CDR2 from the germline V gene are MRHNA and SNTAGT. The CDR3 sequence is CASSMFASGMENTGELFF. CDR3 nucleotide sequence: TGTGCCAGCAGTATGTTCGCTAGCGGGATGGAAAACACCGGGGAGCTGTTTTTT.

This clonotype was detected a few times. The V gene is TRBV27, the J gene TRBJ2-1; D unresolved. Germline V gene data show CDR1 as MNHEY and CDR2 as SMNVEV (reference sequence). The CDR3 is 15 residues long. Trimming cost V 4 bases and J 4 bases, with 14 bases left between them. The CDR3 region is CASSSPRTFYNEQFF. The CDR3 nucleotides are TGTGCCAGCAGTTCCCCCCGAACATTTTACAATGAGCAGTTCTTC.

The V and J genes are TRBV4-1 and TRBJ2-5; D remains unclear. Trimming removed 2 bases from V and 0 bases from J, with 10 bases in between. CDR1 and CDR2 from the germline V gene are MGHRA and YSYEKL. CDR3 size: 15 residues. In nucleotides, the CDR3 is TGCGCCAGCAGCCAACCCAGTTGGGACCAAGAGACCCAGTACTTC. Amino acids: CASSQPSWDQETQYF.

J is TRBJ1-2 and V is TRBV12-3 or TRBV12-4; no firm D call. CDR3 size: 11 residues. Trimming removed 2 bases at V and 10 bases at J, with 8 bases between. The CDR3 region has the DNA TGTGCCAGCAGTTTAAGGTCCAACTACACCTTC. Protein: CASSLRSNYTF.

This clonotype was seen repeatedly, ten times or more. The gene calls are TRBV29-1 and TRBJ2-7; 11 bases fit TRBD2. V lost 4 bases to trimming and J lost 4 bases; unmatched junction nucleotides: 6. The CDR3 has 14 residues. The germline V gene has CDR1 SQVTM and CDR2 ANQGSEA. CDR3 sequence: CSVVLAGVYYEQYF. The CDR3 DNA sequence: TGCAGCGTTGTACTAGCGGGAGTCTATTACGAGCAGTACTTC.

This clonotype has ten or more counts. Its ends do not fully match the called genes, so a read error is possible. This chain connects TRBV12-3 or TRBV12-4 to TRBJ2-1; D unclear. CDR3 length: 12 residues. The CDR3 loop reads CASSYSDNEQFF. CDR3 in DNA: TGTGCCAGCAGTTACTCCGACAATGAGCAGTTCTTC.

The V gene is TRBV7-9, the J gene TRBJ2-7; tentatively, D is TRBD1 or TRBD2 (5 bases each). The ends were cut back, 1 base at V and 1 base at J, with 11 bases in the middle. Germline assignment: CDR1 SEHNR and CDR2 FQNEAQ (reference sequence). The CDR3 is made up of 15 amino acids. CDR3 protein: CASSLGGVISYEQYF. The DNA of the CDR3 is TGTGCCAGCAGCTTAGGAGGGGTCATTTCCTACGAGCAGTACTTC.

The gene calls are TRBV18 and TRBJ2-2; D gene unclear. Germline-derived CDR1 and CDR2 are KGHSH and LQKENI. Trimming left V 0 bases short and J 3 bases short, with 8 bases between. The CDR3 consists of 15 residues. The CDR3: CASSPPAEYTGELFF. CDR3 DNA: TGTGCCAGCTCACCACCTGCGGAGTACACCGGGGAGCTGTTTTTT. The whole variable domain, filled in from reference TRBV18 and TRBJ2-2, reads NAGVMQNPRHLVRRRGQEARLRCSPMKGHSHVYWYRQLPEEGLKFMVYLQKENIIDESGMPKERFSAEFPKEGPSILRIQQVVRGDSAAYFCASSPPAEYTGELFFGEGSRLTVL.

This clonotype has at least ten counts. V gene TRBV5-1 combines with J gene TRBJ2-1; TRBD2 is a possible D gene (5 bases). Germline CDR1 is SGHRS and CDR2 is YFSETQ. This CDR3 comprises 14 residues. V was clipped by 6 bases and J by 5 bases, with 15 bases between them. Here the CDR3 reads CASMVWEPNNEQFF. The CDR3 DNA reads as TGCGCCAGCATGGTGTGGGAGCCCAACAATGAGCAGTTCTTC.

This clonotype has only a few counts. This chain uses TRBV12-3 or TRBV12-4 with TRBJ2-3, with 7 bases matching TRBD2. V trimming: 3 bases; J trimming: 2 bases; junction bases outside the gene matches: 8. The CDR3 contains 16 residues. CDR3 nucleotide sequence: TGTGCCAGCAGTTTCTACGCGGGAGTAATCACAGATACGCAGTATTTT. It specifies CASSFYAGVITDTQYF.

The J gene is TRBJ2-7, the V gene TRBV6-1; D call uncertain. V shed 3 bases and J shed 6 bases, with 12 bases lying between them. Germline-derived CDR1 and CDR2 are MNHNS and SASEGT. This CDR3 is 13 amino acids long. DNA of the CDR3: TGTGCCAGCAGTGATTTGCACCCCCTCGAGCAGTACTTC. It is translated as CASSDLHPLEQYF.

This clonotype was counted many times. This chain uses TRBV24-1 with TRBJ2-5; D not resolved. The CDR3 loop spans 11 amino acids. V was trimmed by 4 bases and J by 6 bases, leaving 5 bases between them. Germline CDR1 KGHDR, CDR2 SFDVKD. The CDR3 coding sequence is TGTGCCACCAGTGAACACAAGACCCAGTACTTC. This translates into CATSEHKTQYF.

The table lists this clonotype with a few counts. V gene TRBV12-3 or TRBV12-4 combines with J gene TRBJ2-1; possibly TRBD2 for D (6 bases). The V and J ends lost 3 bases and 9 bases respectively, with 9 bases between them. The CDR3 has 12 amino acids. The CDR3 protein is CASSFKGGEQFF. CDR3 sequence (DNA): TGTGCCAGCAGTTTCAAGGGAGGTGAGCAGTTCTTC.

The chain couples TRBV20-1 to TRBJ2-1; 11 nucleotides match TRBD2. CDR3 length: 17 residues. Germline CDR1 DFQATT, CDR2 SNEGSKA (reference sequence). The V gene end was trimmed by 1 base and the J gene end by 3 bases; junction bases not matched to a gene: 8. CDR3 amino acids: CSARAAFLAGGYNEQFF. CDR3 nucleotide sequence: TGCAGTGCTAGAGCCGCGTTCCTAGCGGGAGGCTACAATGAGCAGTTCTTC.

The chain joins TRBV2 to TRBJ2-3, with 8 bases aligning to TRBD2. This CDR3 is 16 amino acids long. The germline V gene encodes CDR1 SNHLY and CDR2 FYNNEI. V lost 7 bases and J lost 4; bases outside the gene matches: 13. CDR3 nucleotide sequence: TGTGCCAGCACCTCACCGGGACTAGAAGGATCAGATACGCAGTATTTT. Amino acid sequence: CASTSPGLEGSDTQYF.

The chain links TRBV28 to TRBJ1-6, with a possible D match to TRBD1 (6 bases). Between the trimmed V and J ends, which lost 3 bases and 9 bases, there was a span of 12 bases. The CDR3 has 14 amino acids. Per germline, CDR1 MDHEN and CDR2 SYDVKM. CDR3 amino acids: CASSLRDIGSPLHF. The CDR3 DNA reads as TGTGCCAGCAGTTTGAGGGACATTGGTTCACCCCTCCACTTT.

This sequence joins TRBV20-1 and TRBJ2-7; D not certain. This CDR3 spans 15 amino acids. In germline, CDR1 is DFQATT, CDR2 SNEGSKA (reference sequence). V was pared by 0 bases and J by 3 bases, with 15 bases between. CDR3 residues: CSARDPGSPLYEQYF. The CDR3 region has the DNA TGCAGTGCTAGAGATCCCGGGTCCCCCCTCTACGAGCAGTACTTC.

This clonotype turned up a few times. This chain links TRBV4-1 with TRBJ2-7, with TRBD2 identical over 8 bases. This CDR3 region has 15 residues. The ends lost 0 bases at V and 4 bases at J; junction bases unmatched: 5. Germline values: CDR1 MGHRA, CDR2 YSYEKL. The CDR3 sequence is CASSQDVSGSYEQYF. CDR3 in DNA: TGCGCCAGCAGCCAAGATGTCAGCGGGAGTTACGAGCAGTACTTC.

J is TRBJ2-6 and V is TRBV7-2; 11 positions agree with TRBD2. J lost 0 bases, V lost 5 bases, and 6 bases had no gene match. Germline CDR1 is SGHTA and CDR2 is FQGNSA. CDR3 length: 18 residues. This CDR3 is CASSHSGRGGSGANVLTF. DNA for the CDR3: TGTGCCAGCAGCCATAGCGGGAGGGGAGGCTCTGGGGCCAACGTCCTGACTTTC.

V gene TRBV11-2 combines with J gene TRBJ2-2; D is undetermined. Deletions cut 2 bases from V and 7 bases from J, with 11 bases between. Germline-derived CDR1 and CDR2 are SGHAT and FQNNGV. The CDR3 sequence is 14 residues long. The CDR3: CASSLRQTGGELFF. DNA of the CDR3: TGTGCCAGCAGCTTAAGGCAAACCGGCGGGGAGCTGTTTTTT.

The sample holds a few counts of this clonotype. The V and J genes are TRBV4-1 and TRBJ1-2; D is ambiguous. The germline V gene encodes CDR1 MGHRA and CDR2 YSYEKL. The CDR3 totals 11 residues. V lost 0 bases, J lost 8 bases, and 4 bases lay in between. CDR3 in DNA: TGCGCCAGCAGCCAAGATCTGGGCTACACCTTC. Translation gives CASSQDLGYTF.

The chain carries TRBV27 and TRBJ1-5; possible D gene TRBD1, 5 bases. The CDR3 has 13 amino acids. With 6 bases removed from V and 5 bases from J, the gap between germline ends came to 11 bases. CDR1 and CDR2 from the germline V gene are MNHEY and SMNVEV (reference sequence). CDR3 sequence: CASSLGTDQPQHF. DNA of the CDR3: TGTGCCAGCAGCCTCGGGACGGATCAGCCCCAGCATTTT.

This clonotype was counted between two and nine times. The DNA for the CDR3 is TGTGCCACCACGACAGCCCATCTCGAGCAGTACTTC. Its translation is CATTTAHLEQYF. This chain links TRBV6-5 with TRBJ2-7; D perhaps matches TRBD1 (5 bases). V lost 10 bases and J lost 6, with 16 bases in between. The germline V gene has CDR1 MNHEY and CDR2 SVGAGI. The CDR3 spans 12 residues.

There are a few counts of this clonotype. J is TRBJ2-3 and V is TRBV5-1; TRBD1 or TRBD2 may be the D gene (5 bases each). Germline CDR1 SGHRS, CDR2 YFSETQ. The CDR3 sequence is 14 residues long. Trimming removed 1 base from V and 4 bases from J, with 10 bases in between. The CDR3, as DNA: TGCGCCAGCAGCTTGACGGGGCCCCCAGATACGCAGTATTTT. Its protein product is CASSLTGPPDTQYF.